This T cell receptor beta chain was found in a study of shared clonotypes between healthy human individuals. The CDR3 is 17 residues long. The germline V gene encodes CDR1 MNHEY and CDR2 SMNVEV (reference sequence). V lost 5 bases to trimming and J lost 4 bases; unmatched junction nucleotides: 12. TCRdb's table, derived via immunoSEQ multiplex PCR, lists solely in-frame clones and lacks some. The sample carries some 1 million clones, 65% to 75% recorded once. The source of this sequence is a man aged 18 to 35 in good health. The V gene is TRBV27, the J gene TRBJ2-1, with TRBD2 matching over 9 bases. Sequenced input: memory CD4+ T cells sorted from blood. Subset: CD45RA-negative fraction. CDR3 region: CASSPRLAGKLYNEQFF. The DNA of the CDR3 is TGTGCCAGCAGTCCACGGCTAGCGGGAAAACTTTACAATGAGCAGTTCTTC.